This T cell receptor (beta chain) appears in the sequencing data of a study of cytomegalovirus exposure and HLA in healthy donors. This cohort consisted of healthy bone marrow donors. This CDR3 contains 15 residues. The V end lost 5 bases, the J end lost 3 bases, and 15 bases lay between the germline ends. Germline assignment: CDR1 WNHNN and CDR2 SYGVQD (reference sequence). 60 Vbeta and 13 Jbeta primers were used in PCR. TCRdb's copy holds only in-frame clones and misses some; the assay was immunoSEQ multiplex PCR. The sample includes about 190,000 clones, approximately 88% seen only once; the top ten take 2% to 3%.

The material sequenced was PBMCs. V gene TRBV10-1 combines with J gene TRBJ2-3, with D perhaps matching TRBD2 (7 bases). The clonotype originates from a woman aged 45 to 65 in good health and CMV-seropositive. DNA for the CDR3: TGCGCCAGCAGTCCCCTAGGGGGGGGAACAGATACGCAGTATTTT. Translation: CASSPLGGGTDTQYF.